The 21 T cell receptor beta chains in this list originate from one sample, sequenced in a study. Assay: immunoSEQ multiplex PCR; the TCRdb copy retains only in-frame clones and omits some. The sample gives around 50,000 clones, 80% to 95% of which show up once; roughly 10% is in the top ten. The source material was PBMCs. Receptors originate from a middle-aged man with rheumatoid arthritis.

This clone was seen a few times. The CDR3 loop is CATSRMESSYNSPLHF. For the CDR3, the DNA is TGTGCCACCTCCAGAATGGAGAGCTCCTATAATTCACCCCTCCACTTT. V usage is TRBV19 and J usage is TRBJ1-6; no clear D gene. This CDR3 has 16 residues. The V gene lost 10 bases and the J gene lost 0 bases, with 16 bases spanning the gap. Germline assignment: CDR1 LNHDA and CDR2 SQIVND (reference sequence). The variable domain in full, completed from reference TRBV19 and TRBJ1-6, reads DGGITQSPKYLFRKEGQNVTLSCEQNLNHDAMYWYRQDPGQGLRLIYYSQIVNDFQKGDIAEGYSVSREKKESFPLTVTSAQKNPTAFYLCATSRMESSYNSPLHFGNGTRLTVT.

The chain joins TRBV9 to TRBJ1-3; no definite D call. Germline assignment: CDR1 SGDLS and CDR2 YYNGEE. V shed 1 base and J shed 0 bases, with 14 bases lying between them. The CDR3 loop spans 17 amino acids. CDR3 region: CASSVSSGLSSGNTIYF. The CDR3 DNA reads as TGTGCCAGCAGCGTATCTTCAGGACTGAGCTCTGGAAACACCATATATTTT.

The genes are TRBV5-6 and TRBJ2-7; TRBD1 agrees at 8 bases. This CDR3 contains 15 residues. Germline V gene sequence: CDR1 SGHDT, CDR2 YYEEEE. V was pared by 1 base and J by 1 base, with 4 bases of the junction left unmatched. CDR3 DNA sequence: TGTGCCAGCAGCTTGCGTCGGGACAGGTCCTACGAGCAGTACTTC. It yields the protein CASSLRRDRSYEQYF. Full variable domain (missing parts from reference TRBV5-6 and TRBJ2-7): DAGVTQSPTHLIKTRGQQVTLRCSPKSGHDTVSWYQQALGQGPQFIFQYYEEEERQRGNFPDRFSGHQFPNYSSELNVNALLLGDSALYLCASSLRRDRSYEQYFGPGTRLTVT.

CDR3 loop: CASSFGGVEDEQFF. The CDR3 region has the DNA TGTGCCAGCAGCTTTGGTGGGGTTGAGGATGAGCAGTTCTTC. The chain carries TRBV7-3 and TRBJ2-1, with D unclear. The V gene's germline CDR1 is SGHTA and CDR2 FQGTGA. The CDR3 consists of 14 residues. V gave up 3 bases and J gave up 8 bases, with 14 bases separating them.

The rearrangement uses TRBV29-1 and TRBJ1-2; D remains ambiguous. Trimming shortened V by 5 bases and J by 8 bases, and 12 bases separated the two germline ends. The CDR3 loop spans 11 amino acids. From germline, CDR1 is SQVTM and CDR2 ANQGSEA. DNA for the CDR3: TGCAGCGTTTCAAGAGGTAGGGGCTACACCTTC. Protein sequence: CSVSRGRGYTF. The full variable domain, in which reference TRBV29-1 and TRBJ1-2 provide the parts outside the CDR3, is SAVISQKPSRDICQRGTSLTIQCQVDSQVTMMFWYRQQPGQSLTLIATANQGSEATYESGFVIDKFPISRPNLTFSTLTVSNMSPEDSSIYLCSVSRGRGYTFGSGTRLTVV.

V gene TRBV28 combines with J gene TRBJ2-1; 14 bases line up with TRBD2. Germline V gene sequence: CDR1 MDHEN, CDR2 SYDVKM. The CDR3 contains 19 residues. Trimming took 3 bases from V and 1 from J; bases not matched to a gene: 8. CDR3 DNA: TGTGCCAGCAGTTTGGGATGGACTAGCGGGAGGCCTTCCTACAATGAGCAGTTCTTC. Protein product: CASSLGWTSGRPSYNEQFF.

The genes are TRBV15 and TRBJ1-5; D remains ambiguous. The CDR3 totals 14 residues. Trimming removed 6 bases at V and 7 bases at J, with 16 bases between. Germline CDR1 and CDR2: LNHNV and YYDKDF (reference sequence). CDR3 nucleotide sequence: TGTGCCACCAGTCGGGATGAGGTCATGCAGCCCCAGCATTTT. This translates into CATSRDEVMQPQHF.

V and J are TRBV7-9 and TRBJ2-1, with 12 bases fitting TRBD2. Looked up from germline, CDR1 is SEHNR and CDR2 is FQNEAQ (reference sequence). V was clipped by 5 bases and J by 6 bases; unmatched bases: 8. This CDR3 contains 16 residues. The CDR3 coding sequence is TGTGCCAGCAGCCCCCAACTAGCGGGGGGACTCAATGAGCAGTTCTTC. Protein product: CASSPQLAGGLNEQFF.

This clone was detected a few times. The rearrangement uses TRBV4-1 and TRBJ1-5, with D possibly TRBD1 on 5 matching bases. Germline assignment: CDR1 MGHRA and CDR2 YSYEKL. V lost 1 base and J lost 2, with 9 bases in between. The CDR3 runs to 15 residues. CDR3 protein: CASSQVEGGNQPQHF. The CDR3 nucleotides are TGCGCCAGCAGCCAAGTCGAAGGGGGCAATCAGCCCCAGCATTTT.

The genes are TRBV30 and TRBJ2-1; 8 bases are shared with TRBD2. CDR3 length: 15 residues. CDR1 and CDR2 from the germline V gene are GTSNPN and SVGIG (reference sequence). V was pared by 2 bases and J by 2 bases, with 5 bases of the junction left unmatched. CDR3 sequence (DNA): TGTGCCTGGAGTTCCAGCGGGAGACCCTACAATGAGCAGTTCTTC. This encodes CAWSSSGRPYNEQFF.

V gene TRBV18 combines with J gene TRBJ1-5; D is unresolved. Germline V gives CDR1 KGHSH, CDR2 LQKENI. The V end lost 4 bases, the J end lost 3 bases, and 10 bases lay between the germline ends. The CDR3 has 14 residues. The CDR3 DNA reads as TGTGCCAGCTCACTGGACTCCATCAATCAGCCCCAGCATTTT. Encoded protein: CASSLDSINQPQHF.

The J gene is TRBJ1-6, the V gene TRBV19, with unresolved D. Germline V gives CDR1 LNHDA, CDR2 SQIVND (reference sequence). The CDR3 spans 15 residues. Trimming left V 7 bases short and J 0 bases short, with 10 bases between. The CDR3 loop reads CASKISSSYNSPLHF. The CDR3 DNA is TGTGCCAGTAAGATAAGTAGCTCCTATAATTCACCCCTCCACTTT.

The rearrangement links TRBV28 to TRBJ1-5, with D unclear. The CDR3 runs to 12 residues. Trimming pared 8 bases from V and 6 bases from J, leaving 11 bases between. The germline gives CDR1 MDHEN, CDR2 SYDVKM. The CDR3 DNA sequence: TGTGCCAGCTACCCGGCGGGTCAGCCCCAGCATTTT. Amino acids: CASYPAGQPQHF.

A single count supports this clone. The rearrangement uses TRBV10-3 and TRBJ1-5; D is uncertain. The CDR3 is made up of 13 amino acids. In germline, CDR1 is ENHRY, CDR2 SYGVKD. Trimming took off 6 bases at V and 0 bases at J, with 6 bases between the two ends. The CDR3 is CAISRSSNQPQHF. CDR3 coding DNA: TGTGCCATCAGCCGGTCTAGCAATCAGCCCCAGCATTTT.

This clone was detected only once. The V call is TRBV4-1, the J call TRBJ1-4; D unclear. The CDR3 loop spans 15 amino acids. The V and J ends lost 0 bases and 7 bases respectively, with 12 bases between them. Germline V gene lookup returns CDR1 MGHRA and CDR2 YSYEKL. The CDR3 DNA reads TGCGCCAGCAGCCAAGAGGGCACAGTGAGTGAAAAACTGTTTTTT. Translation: CASSQEGTVSEKLFF.

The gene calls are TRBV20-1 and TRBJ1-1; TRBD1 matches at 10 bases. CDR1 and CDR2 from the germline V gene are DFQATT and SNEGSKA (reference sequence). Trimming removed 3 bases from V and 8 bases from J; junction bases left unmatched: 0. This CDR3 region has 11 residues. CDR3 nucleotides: TGCAGTGCTAGGGACAGGGGGGAAGCTTTCTTT. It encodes CSARDRGEAFF.

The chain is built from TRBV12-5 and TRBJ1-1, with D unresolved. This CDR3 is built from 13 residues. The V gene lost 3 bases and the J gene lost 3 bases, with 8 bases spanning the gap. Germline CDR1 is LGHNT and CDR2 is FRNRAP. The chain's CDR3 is CASGFSGYTEAFF. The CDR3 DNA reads TGTGCTAGTGGTTTCTCGGGCTACACTGAAGCTTTCTTT.

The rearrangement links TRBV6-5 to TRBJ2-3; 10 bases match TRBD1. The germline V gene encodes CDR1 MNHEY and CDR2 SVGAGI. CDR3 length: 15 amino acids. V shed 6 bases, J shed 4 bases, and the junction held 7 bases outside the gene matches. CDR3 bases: TGTGCCAGCAGGGGCCGGGACAGGGGTGCAGATACGCAGTATTTT. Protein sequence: CASRGRDRGADTQYF.

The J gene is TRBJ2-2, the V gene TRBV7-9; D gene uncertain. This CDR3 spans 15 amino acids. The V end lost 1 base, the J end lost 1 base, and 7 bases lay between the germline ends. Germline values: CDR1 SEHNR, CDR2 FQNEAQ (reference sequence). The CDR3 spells CASSLGRQNTGELFF. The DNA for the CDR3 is TGTGCCAGCAGCTTAGGGCGGCAGAACACCGGGGAGCTGTTTTTT.

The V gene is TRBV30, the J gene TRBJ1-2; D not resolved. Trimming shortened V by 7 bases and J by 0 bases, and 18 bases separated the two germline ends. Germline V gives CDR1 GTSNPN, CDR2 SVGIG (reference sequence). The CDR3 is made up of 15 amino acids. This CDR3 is CALEVRRLTNYGYTF. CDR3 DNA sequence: TGTGCCTTAGAAGTCCGACGGCTGACTAACTATGGCTACACCTTC.

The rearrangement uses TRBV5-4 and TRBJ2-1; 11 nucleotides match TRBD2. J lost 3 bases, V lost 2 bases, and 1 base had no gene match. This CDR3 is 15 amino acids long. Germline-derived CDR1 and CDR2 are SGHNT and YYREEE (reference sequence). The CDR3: CASSLLAGVYNEQFF. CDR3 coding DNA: TGTGCCAGCAGCTTACTAGCGGGAGTCTACAATGAGCAGTTCTTC.